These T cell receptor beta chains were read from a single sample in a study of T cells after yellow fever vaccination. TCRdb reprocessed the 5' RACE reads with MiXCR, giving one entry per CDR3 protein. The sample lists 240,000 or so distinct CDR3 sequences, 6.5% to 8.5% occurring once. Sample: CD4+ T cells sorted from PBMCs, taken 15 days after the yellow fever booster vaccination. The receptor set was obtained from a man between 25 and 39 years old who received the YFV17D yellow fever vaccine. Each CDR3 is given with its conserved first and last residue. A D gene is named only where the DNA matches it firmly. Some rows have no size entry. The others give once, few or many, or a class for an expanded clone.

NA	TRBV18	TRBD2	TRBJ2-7	CASSPLAGYYEQYF	TGTGCCAGCTCTCCTTTAGCGGGATATTACGAGCAGTACTTC
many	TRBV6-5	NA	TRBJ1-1	CASSYGPGRGSEAFF	TGTGCCAGCAGTTACGGGCCGGGTAGGGGCTCTGAAGCTTTCTTT
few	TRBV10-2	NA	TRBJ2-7	CASSEGTGATNREQYF	TGCGCCAGCAGTGAAGGGACGGGTGCGACCAACAGGGAGCAGTACTTC
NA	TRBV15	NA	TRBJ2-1	CATSRGTSYNEQFF	TGTGCCACCAGCAGAGGAACCTCCTACAATGAGCAGTTCTTC
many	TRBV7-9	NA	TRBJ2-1	CASSPGIEQFF	TGTGCCAGCAGCCCCGGGATTGAGCAGTTCTTC
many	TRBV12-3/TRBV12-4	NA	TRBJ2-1	CASSPTMGRLQYNEQFF	TGTGCCAGCAGTCCTACGATGGGGAGGCTACAATACAATGAGCAGTTCTTC
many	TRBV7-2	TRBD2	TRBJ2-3	CASSQTLAGTQYF	TGTGCCAGCAGCCAAACACTAGCGGGTACGCAGTATTTT
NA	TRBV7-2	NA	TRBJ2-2	CASSLARSYTGELFF	TGTGCCAGCAGCTTAGCCCGGTCCTACACCGGGGAGCTGTTTTTT
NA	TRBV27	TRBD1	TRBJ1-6	CASSRGQGRNSPLHF	TGTGCCAGCAGCCGTGGACAGGGCAGAAATTCACCCCTCCACTTT
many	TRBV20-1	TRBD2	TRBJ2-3	CSARRLAGDTDTQYF	TGCAGTGCAAGACGACTAGCGGGAGACACAGATACGCAGTATTTT
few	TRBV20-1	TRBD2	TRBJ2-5	CSAGSSSGVETQYF	TGCAGTGCTGGATCTTCTAGCGGAGTAGAGACCCAGTACTTC
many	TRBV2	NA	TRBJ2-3	CASEGVRTQYF	TGTGCCAGCGAGGGGGTGCGTACGCAGTATTTT
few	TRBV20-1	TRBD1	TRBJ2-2	CSARDRGTGGAGRISTGELFF	TGCAGTGCTAGAGATAGGGGGACAGGGGGCGCCGGCCGGATTTCAACCGGGGAGCTGTTTTTT
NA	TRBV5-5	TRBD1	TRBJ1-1	CASSLVLGQGATEAFF	TGTGCCAGCAGCTTGGTTCTAGGACAGGGGGCCACTGAAGCTTTCTTT
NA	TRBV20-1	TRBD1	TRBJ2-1	CSAFGQGPESYNEQFF	TGCAGTGCCTTCGGACAGGGTCCGGAGTCCTACAATGAGCAGTTCTTC
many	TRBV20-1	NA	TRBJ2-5	CSARTPTNQETQYF	TGCAGTGCTAGAACCCCTACCAACCAAGAGACCCAGTACTTC
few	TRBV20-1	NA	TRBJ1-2	CSRGPGLVGYTF	TGCAGCCGGGGGCCTGGTTTGGTTGGCTACACCTTC
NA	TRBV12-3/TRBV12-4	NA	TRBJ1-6	CASTDGTLSSPLHF	TGTGCCAGCACTGACGGGACACTGAGTTCACCCCTCCACTTT
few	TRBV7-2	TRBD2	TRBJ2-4	CASSGGGGRDIQYF	TGTGCCAGCAGCGGTGGGGGGGGTAGGGACATTCAGTACTTC
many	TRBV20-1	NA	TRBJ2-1	CSACDRDKDEQFF	TGCAGTGCTTGCGACAGAGACAAGGATGAGCAGTTCTTC
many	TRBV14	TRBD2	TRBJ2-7	CASSQGLAAGREYF	TGTGCCAGCAGCCAGGGACTAGCGGCCGGGAGGGAGTACTTC
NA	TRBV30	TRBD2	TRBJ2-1	CAWRGGSGRLYNEQFF	TGTGCCTGGAGGGGGGGAAGCGGGAGATTATACAATGAGCAGTTCTTC
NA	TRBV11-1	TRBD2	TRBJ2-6	CASSPGLAGGGGANVLTF	TGTGCCAGCAGCCCAGGACTAGCGGGAGGTGGTGGGGCCAACGTCCTGACTTTC
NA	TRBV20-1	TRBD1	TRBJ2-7	CSANRGVYEQYF	TGCAGTGCTAACAGGGGGGTCTACGAGCAGTACTTC
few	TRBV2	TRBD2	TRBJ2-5	CASRTSGTAETQYF	TGTGCCAGCAGGACTAGCGGGACGGCGGAGACCCAGTACTTC
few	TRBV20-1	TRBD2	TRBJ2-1	CSASAGVGGNEQFF	TGCAGTGCCTCAGCGGGAGTAGGGGGCAATGAGCAGTTCTTC
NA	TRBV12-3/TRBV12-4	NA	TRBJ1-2	CASSLRQGSYGYTF	TGTGCCAGCAGTTTAAGGCAGGGGTCCTATGGCTACACCTTC
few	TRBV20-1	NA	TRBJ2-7	CSARRQNYEQYF	TGCAGTGCTAGACGACAGAACTACGAGCAGTACTTC
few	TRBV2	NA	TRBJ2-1	CASVIRQAKTYNEQFF	TGTGCCAGTGTTATCCGACAGGCCAAAACCTACAATGAGCAGTTCTTC
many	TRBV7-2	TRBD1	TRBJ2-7	CASSYRDSDEQYF	TGTGCCAGCAGCTACCGGGACAGCGACGAGCAGTACTTC
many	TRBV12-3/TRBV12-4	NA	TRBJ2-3	CASSVWGGTDTQYF	TGTGCCAGCAGTGTGTGGGGTGGGACAGATACGCAGTATTTT
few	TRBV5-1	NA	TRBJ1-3	CASSSDGASGNTIYF	TGCGCCAGCAGCTCGGACGGAGCCTCTGGAAACACCATATATTTT
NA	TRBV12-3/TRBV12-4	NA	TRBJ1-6	CASSLRGDSNSPLHF	TGTGCCAGCAGTCTTCGGGGGGATAGCAATTCACCCCTCCACTTT
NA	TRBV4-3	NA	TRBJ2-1	CASSQDKNQAPLF	TGCGCCAGCAGCCAAGATAAAAACCAGGCCCCCCTCTTC
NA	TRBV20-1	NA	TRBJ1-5	CSAQAGANQPQHF	TGCAGTGCCCAGGCAGGGGCGAATCAGCCCCAGCATTTT
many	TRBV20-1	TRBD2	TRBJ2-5	CSATISGRARETQYF	TGCAGTGCTACTATTAGCGGGAGGGCCCGAGAGACCCAGTACTTC
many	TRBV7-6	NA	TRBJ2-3	CASSLGSRGTSTDTQYF	TGTGCCAGCAGCTTAGGTTCGAGGGGGACTAGCACAGATACGCAGTATTTT
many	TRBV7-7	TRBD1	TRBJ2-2	CASSSSGTGEITGELFF	TGTGCTAGCAGCTCCTCCGGGACAGGGGAAATCACCGGGGAGCTGTTTTTT
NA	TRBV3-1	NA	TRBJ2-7	CASSQMDVAYEQYF	TGTGCCAGCAGCCAGATGGACGTAGCCTACGAGCAGTACTTC
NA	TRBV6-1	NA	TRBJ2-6	CASRKSGANVLTF	TGTGCCAGTAGGAAATCCGGGGCCAACGTCCTGACTTTC
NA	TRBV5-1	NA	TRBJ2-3	CASKVGERTDTQYF	TGCGCCAGCAAAGTAGGGGAGAGAACAGATACGCAGTATTTT
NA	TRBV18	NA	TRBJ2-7	CASDKGGTPSEQYF	TGTGCCAGCGACAAGGGGGGGACCCCCTCCGAGCAGTACTTC
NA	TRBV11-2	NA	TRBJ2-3	CASSLGSRGSTDTQYF	TGTGCCAGCAGCTTAGGGTCGCGGGGATCGACAGATACGCAGTATTTT
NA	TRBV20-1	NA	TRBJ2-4	CSASPTSKNIQYF	TGCAGTGCTTCGCCGACCTCCAAAAACATTCAGTACTTC
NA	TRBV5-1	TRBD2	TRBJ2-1	CASSPLPGLGYNEQFF	TGCGCCAGCAGCCCCCTTCCGGGACTAGGATACAATGAGCAGTTCTTC
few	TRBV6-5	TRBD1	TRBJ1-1	CASGAGGLAFF	TGTGCCAGCGGGGCAGGGGGCTTAGCTTTCTTT
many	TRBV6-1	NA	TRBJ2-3	CASHKARGTDTQYF	TGTGCCAGCCACAAAGCGCGAGGCACAGATACGCAGTATTTT
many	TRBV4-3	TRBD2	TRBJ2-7	CASSVTSGVGSYEQYF	TGCGCCAGCAGCGTAACTAGCGGAGTGGGCTCCTACGAGCAGTACTTC
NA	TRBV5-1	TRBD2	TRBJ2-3	CASSGAASGSASDTQYF	TGCGCCAGCAGCGGGGCCGCCAGCGGGAGTGCGTCAGATACGCAGTATTTT
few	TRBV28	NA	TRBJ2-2	CASSTMDRYVSGELFF	TGTGCCAGCAGTACCATGGACCGATATGTGTCCGGGGAGCTGTTTTTT
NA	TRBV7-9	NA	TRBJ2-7	CASRLAGAASYEQYF	TGTGCCAGCAGACTGGCTGGAGCGGCGAGCTACGAGCAGTACTTC
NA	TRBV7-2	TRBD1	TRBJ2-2	CASAPPGQSNTGELFF	TGTGCCAGCGCCCCTCCGGGACAGTCGAACACCGGGGAGCTGTTTTTT
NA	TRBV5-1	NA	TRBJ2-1	CASSLGTNEQFF	TGCGCCAGCAGCTTAGGTACTAACGAGCAGTTCTTC
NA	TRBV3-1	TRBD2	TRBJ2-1	CASSQDGGGNNEQFF	TGTGCCAGCAGCCAGGATGGGGGGGGAAACAATGAGCAGTTCTTC
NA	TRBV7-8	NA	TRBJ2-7	CASSLVAGAAGEISYEQYF	TGTGCCAGCAGCTTAGTTGCGGGGGCGGCGGGAGAGATCTCCTACGAGCAGTACTTC
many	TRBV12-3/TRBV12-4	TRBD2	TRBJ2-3	CASSTLAGGTDTQYF	TGTGCCAGCAGTACACTAGCGGGGGGCACAGATACGCAGTATTTT
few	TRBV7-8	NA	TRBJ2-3	CASSLPSGTDTQYF	TGTGCCAGCAGCCTACCTTCAGGCACAGATACGCAGTATTTT
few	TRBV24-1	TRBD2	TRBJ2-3	CATSDPSAGGGTDTQYF	TGTGCCACCAGTGATCCCTCGGCGGGAGGAGGCACAGATACGCAGTATTTT
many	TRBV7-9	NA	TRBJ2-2	CASSSTGTGELFF	TGTGCCAGCAGCTCAACAGGCACCGGGGAGCTGTTTTTT
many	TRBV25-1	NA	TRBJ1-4	CASSEYPGATNEKLFF	TGTGCCAGCAGTGAATACCCGGGGGCAACTAATGAAAAACTGTTTTTT